A selection of T cell receptor beta chains follows, all from one sample in a study of immune evolution from preneoplasia to lung adenocarcinoma. Here immunoSEQ multiplex PCR was the method, and the copy in TCRdb shows in-frame clones only, minus some. The sample yields about 40,000 clones, 74% seen once. The sequencing sample was made of FFPE invasive lung adenocarcinoma tissue. Every receptor here comes from a person between 60 and 69 years old with lung adenocarcinoma. Each CDR3 is given with its conserved first and last residue. Each record gives: V gene, J gene, CDR3 length, clone size, D gene, CDR3 DNA, CDR3 protein. A D gene is named only where the DNA matches it firmly. Clone size is not always given. Where it is, it says once, few, many or a class for expanded clones.

v_call: TRBV11-2; j_call: TRBJ1-5; cdr3_length: 13; clone_size: NA; d_call: NA; cdr3_nt: TGTGCCAGCAGCACCGACCAGGGGTTGCCCCAGCATTTT; cdr3_aa: CASSTDQGLPQHF
v_call: TRBV7-9; j_call: TRBJ1-2; cdr3_length: 13; clone_size: NA; d_call: NA; cdr3_nt: TGTGCCAGCAGCCCCAGGGGAAGCTATGGCTACACCTTC; cdr3_aa: CASSPRGSYGYTF
v_call: TRBV11-2; j_call: TRBJ2-3; cdr3_length: 16; clone_size: few; d_call: TRBD2; cdr3_nt: TGTGCCAGCAGCTCGGGACTAGCGGGAAAAGTAGATACGCAGTATTTT; cdr3_aa: CASSSGLAGKVDTQYF
v_call: TRBV7-6; j_call: TRBJ2-5; cdr3_length: 15; clone_size: NA; d_call: NA; cdr3_nt: TGTGCCAGCAGCTTAGGTGGCGGCCCTCGCGGGACCCAGTACTTC; cdr3_aa: CASSLGGGPRGTQYF
v_call: TRBV6-5; j_call: TRBJ2-2; cdr3_length: 15; clone_size: NA; d_call: TRBD2; cdr3_nt: TGTGCCAGCAGACGACTAGCGGGTAACACCGGGGAGCTGTTTTTT; cdr3_aa: CASRRLAGNTGELFF
v_call: TRBV18; j_call: TRBJ2-2; cdr3_length: 13; clone_size: NA; d_call: NA; cdr3_nt: TGTGCCAGCTCACCGTCTCACACCGGGGAGCTGTTTTTT; cdr3_aa: CASSPSHTGELFF
v_call: TRBV19; j_call: TRBJ2-5; cdr3_length: 15; clone_size: NA; d_call: TRBD1; cdr3_nt: TGTGCCAGTAGTCCCCGGGGACAGGGAGCAGAGACCCAGTACTTC; cdr3_aa: CASSPRGQGAETQYF
v_call: TRBV7-9; j_call: TRBJ2-1; cdr3_length: 15; clone_size: NA; d_call: NA; cdr3_nt: TGTGCCAGCAGCCCCTTACGGGAAATCTACAATGAGCAGTTCTTC; cdr3_aa: CASSPLREIYNEQFF
v_call: TRBV27; j_call: TRBJ2-7; cdr3_length: 15; clone_size: medium-sized; d_call: TRBD2; cdr3_nt: TGTGCCAGCAGTTTAAGACTAGCAAAATCCTACGAGCAGTACTTC; cdr3_aa: CASSLRLAKSYEQYF
v_call: TRBV9; j_call: TRBJ2-1; cdr3_length: 18; clone_size: NA; d_call: NA; cdr3_nt: TGTGCCAGCAGCGTAGTAGGTCAAGGGTTGAGCTCCTACAATGAGCAGTTCTTC; cdr3_aa: CASSVVGQGLSSYNEQFF
v_call: TRBV7-9; j_call: TRBJ2-1; cdr3_length: 15; clone_size: NA; d_call: TRBD2; cdr3_nt: TGTGCCAGCAGCTCGCCGGTGACTAGCCCTAATGAGCAGTTCTTC; cdr3_aa: CASSSPVTSPNEQFF
v_call: TRBV9; j_call: TRBJ1-3; cdr3_length: 16; clone_size: once; d_call: TRBD1; cdr3_nt: TGTGCCAGCAGCGTAGCCGGGACAGGGCTTGGAAACACCATATATTTT; cdr3_aa: CASSVAGTGLGNTIYF
v_call: TRBV30; j_call: TRBJ1-2; cdr3_length: 14; clone_size: NA; d_call: TRBD1; cdr3_nt: TGTGCCTGGGTGACACAGGGGGCTAACTATGGCTACACCTTC; cdr3_aa: CAWVTQGANYGYTF
v_call: TRBV21-1; j_call: TRBJ1-1; cdr3_length: 11; clone_size: NA; d_call: NA; cdr3_nt: TGTGCCAGCAGCGTTGTCACTGAAGCTTTCTTT; cdr3_aa: CASSVVTEAFF
v_call: TRBV7-2; j_call: TRBJ2-3; cdr3_length: 12; clone_size: NA; d_call: NA; cdr3_nt: TGTGCCAGCAGCCCGACCCAGGGCACGCAGTATTTT; cdr3_aa: CASSPTQGTQYF
v_call: TRBV7-9; j_call: TRBJ2-6; cdr3_length: 15; clone_size: NA; d_call: NA; cdr3_nt: TGTGCCAGCAGCTTGAGGGGCTCTGGGGCCAACGTCCTGACTTTC; cdr3_aa: CASSLRGSGANVLTF
v_call: TRBV29-1; j_call: TRBJ2-5; cdr3_length: 12; clone_size: NA; d_call: TRBD1; cdr3_nt: TGCAGCGCTTGCCCAGGGGGAGAGACCCAGTACTTC; cdr3_aa: CSACPGGETQYF
v_call: TRBV29-1; j_call: TRBJ2-2; cdr3_length: 14; clone_size: once; d_call: NA; cdr3_nt: TGCAGCGCTAGGGTTACGACGAACACCGGGGAGCTGTTTTTT; cdr3_aa: CSARVTTNTGELFF
v_call: TRBV30; j_call: TRBJ2-7; cdr3_length: 12; clone_size: NA; d_call: NA; cdr3_nt: TGTGCCTGGAGTAGCGGAGACTACGAGCAGTACTTC; cdr3_aa: CAWSSGDYEQYF
v_call: TRBV28; j_call: TRBJ1-1; cdr3_length: 15; clone_size: NA; d_call: TRBD1; cdr3_nt: TGTGCCAGCAGTTTATGGGGGACAGACCATGGGGAAGCTTTCTTT; cdr3_aa: CASSLWGTDHGEAFF
v_call: TRBV9; j_call: TRBJ2-3; cdr3_length: 13; clone_size: NA; d_call: NA; cdr3_nt: TGTGCCAGCAGCGTGACTAGCACAGATACGCAGTATTTT; cdr3_aa: CASSVTSTDTQYF
v_call: TRBV10-3; j_call: TRBJ2-7; cdr3_length: 13; clone_size: few; d_call: NA; cdr3_nt: TGTGCCATCAGCCCAACTAGCTACTACGAGCAGTACTTC; cdr3_aa: CAISPTSYYEQYF
v_call: TRBV19; j_call: TRBJ1-2; cdr3_length: 13; clone_size: few; d_call: TRBD1; cdr3_nt: TGTGCCAGCACGGACAGGGGCGACTATGGCTACACCTTC; cdr3_aa: CASTDRGDYGYTF
v_call: TRBV4-1; j_call: TRBJ2-7; cdr3_length: 14; clone_size: NA; d_call: NA; cdr3_nt: TGCGCCAGCAGCCAAGATCACAGCTCCTACGAGCAGTACTTC; cdr3_aa: CASSQDHSSYEQYF